Detailed here is one T cell receptor beta chain. Its specificity is unknown. The CDR3 is 15 residues long. The germline V gene has CDR1 SEHNR and CDR2 FQNEAQ (reference sequence). V shed 4 bases and J 4 bases; nucleotides not matched to a gene: 9. The sample belongs to a study of T cells after yellow fever vaccination. Overall study results and limits: When the response was secondary, it was weaker but reached its peak faster, day 5 versus 15. Some clonotypes were seen in both the CD4 and the CD8 compartments. These made up a small share and likely arose from convergent recombination. The study re-detected most primary-vaccination clones after the booster (approximately 96% CD4, roughly 85% CD8).

The 5'RACE template-switching step produced TCR cDNA and added a universal primer site and UMIs. TCRdb re-called the 5' RACE reads through MiXCR, storing one row per CDR3 protein. The data hold more than 450,000 distinct CDR3 sequences, with just over 20% observed a single time. The V and J genes are TRBV7-9 and TRBJ2-5; 7 nucleotides line up with TRBD1. The source material was PBMCs, sampled 20 to 25 days after the first yellow fever vaccination. The clonotype originates from a man between 18 and 35 years old who received the YFV17D yellow fever vaccine. CDR3 DNA: TGTGCCAGCAGCTCCCAGGGGGTGAAGGGAGAGACCCAGTACTTC. Amino acid sequence: CASSSQGVKGETQYF. The whole variable domain, filled in from reference TRBV7-9 and TRBJ2-5, reads DTGVSQNPRHKITKRGQNVTFRCDPISEHNRLYWYRQTLGQGPEFLTYFQNEAQLEKSRLLSDRFSAERPKGSFSTLEIQRTEQGDSAMYLCASSSQGVKGETQYFGPGTRLLVL.